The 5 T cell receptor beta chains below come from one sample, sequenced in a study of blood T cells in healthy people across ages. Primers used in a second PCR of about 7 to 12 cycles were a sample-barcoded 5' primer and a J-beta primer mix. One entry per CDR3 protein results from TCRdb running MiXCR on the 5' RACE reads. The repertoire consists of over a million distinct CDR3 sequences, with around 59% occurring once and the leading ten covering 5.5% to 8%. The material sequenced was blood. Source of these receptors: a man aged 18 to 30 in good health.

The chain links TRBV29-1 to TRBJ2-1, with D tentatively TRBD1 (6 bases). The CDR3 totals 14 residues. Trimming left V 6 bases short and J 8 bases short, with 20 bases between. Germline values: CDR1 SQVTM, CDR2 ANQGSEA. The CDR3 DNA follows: TGCAGCGTCCAACTCCCGGGACATTCGGATGAGCAGTTCTTC. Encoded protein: CSVQLPGHSDEQFF.

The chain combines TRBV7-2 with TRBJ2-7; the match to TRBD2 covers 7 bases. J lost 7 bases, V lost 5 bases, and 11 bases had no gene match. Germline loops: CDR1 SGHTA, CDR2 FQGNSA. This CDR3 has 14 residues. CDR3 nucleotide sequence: TGTGCCAGCAGCCAGTTCGGGGGGAGGAGTGAGCAGTACTTC. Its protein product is CASSQFGGRSEQYF.

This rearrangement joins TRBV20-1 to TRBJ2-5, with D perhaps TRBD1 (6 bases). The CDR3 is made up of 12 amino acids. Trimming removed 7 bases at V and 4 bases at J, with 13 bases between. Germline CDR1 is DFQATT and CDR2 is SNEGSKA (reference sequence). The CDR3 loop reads CSVARGGETQYF. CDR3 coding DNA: TGCAGTGTCGCCAGGGGTGGAGAGACCCAGTACTTC.

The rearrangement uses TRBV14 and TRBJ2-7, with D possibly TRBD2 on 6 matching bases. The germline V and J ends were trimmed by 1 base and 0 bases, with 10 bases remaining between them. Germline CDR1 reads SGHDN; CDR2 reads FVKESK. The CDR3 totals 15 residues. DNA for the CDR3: TGTGCCAGCAGCCAAGTGCGGAGGGGCTCCTACGAGCAGTACTTC. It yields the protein CASSQVRRGSYEQYF.

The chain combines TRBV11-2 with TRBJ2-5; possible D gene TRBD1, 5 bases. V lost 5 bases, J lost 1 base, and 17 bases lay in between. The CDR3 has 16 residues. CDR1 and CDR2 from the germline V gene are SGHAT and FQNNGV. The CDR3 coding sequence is TGTGCCAGCAGCCCGATTCCCAGGGCCTCCCAAGAGACCCAGTACTTC. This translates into CASSPIPRASQETQYF.